This TCR beta chain comes out of a study of blood T cell repertoires in COVID-19. Background on the study: T cells, B-cell-depleted T cells, or PBMCs provided the cDNA or gDNA that served as material.

V dropped 6 bases and J dropped 15 bases, with 15 bases sitting between them. The germline CDR1 and CDR2 sequences are MGHRA and YSYEKL. CDR3 length: 11 amino acids. Repertoires were generated with immunoSEQ multiplex PCR, while TCRdb's copy carries only in-frame clones and drops some. The sample holds 50,000 to 55,000 clones, roughly 89% seen once. This receptor was obtained from a man aged 50-60 years with acute or convalescent COVID-19. The V call is TRBV4-1, the J call TRBJ2-1; the D gene is possibly TRBD1 (5 bases). Sequences were obtained from peripheral blood. CDR3 DNA sequence: TGCGCCAGCAGTCTCTCGACAGACCTGTTCTTC. Translation: CASSLSTDLFF.